This T cell receptor (beta chain) was documented in a study of technical replicates of blood from a handful of donors. The repertoire was sequenced with immunoSEQ multiplex PCR; TCRdb's copy has only in-frame clones and lacks some. This table holds 75,000 to 100,000 clones, about 95% found once. The V gene lost 0 bases and the J gene lost 4 bases, with 12 bases spanning the gap. The germline CDR1 and CDR2 sequences are SGHTA and FQGNSA. The CDR3 runs 16 residues. The receptor comes from a human donor in good health. The chain employs TRBV7-2 and TRBJ1-4; unclear D gene. Material: T cells isolated from PBMCs. In DNA form, the CDR3 reads TGTGCCAGCAGCTTAGCGCGGCATCAGAGTAATGAAAAACTGTTTTTT. The encoded protein is CASSLARHQSNEKLFF. Combining the CDR3 with reference TRBV7-2 and TRBJ1-4 gives the whole variable domain GAGVSQSPSNKVTEKGKDVELRCDPISGHTALYWYRQSLGQGLEFLIYFQGNSAPDKSGLPSDRFSAERTGGSVSTLTIQRTQQEDSAVYLCASSLARHQSNEKLFFGSGTQLSVL.